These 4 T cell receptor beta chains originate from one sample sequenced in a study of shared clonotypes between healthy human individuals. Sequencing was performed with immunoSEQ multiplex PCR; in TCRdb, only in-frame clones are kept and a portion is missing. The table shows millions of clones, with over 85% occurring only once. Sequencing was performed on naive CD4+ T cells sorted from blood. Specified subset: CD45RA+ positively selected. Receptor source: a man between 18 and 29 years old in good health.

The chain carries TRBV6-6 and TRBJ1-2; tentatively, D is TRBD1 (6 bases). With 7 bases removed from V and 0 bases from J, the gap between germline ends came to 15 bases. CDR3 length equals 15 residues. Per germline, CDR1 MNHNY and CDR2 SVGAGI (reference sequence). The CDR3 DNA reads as TGTGCCAGCACAAAGACAGGCCTAGCTAACTATGGCTACACCTTC. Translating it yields CASTKTGLANYGYTF.

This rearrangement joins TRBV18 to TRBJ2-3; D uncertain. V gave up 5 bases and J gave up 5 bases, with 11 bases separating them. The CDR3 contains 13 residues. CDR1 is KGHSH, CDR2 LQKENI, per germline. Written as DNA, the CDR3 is TGTGCCAGCTCATCTCGAATGCGAGATACGCAGTATTTT. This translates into CASSSRMRDTQYF.

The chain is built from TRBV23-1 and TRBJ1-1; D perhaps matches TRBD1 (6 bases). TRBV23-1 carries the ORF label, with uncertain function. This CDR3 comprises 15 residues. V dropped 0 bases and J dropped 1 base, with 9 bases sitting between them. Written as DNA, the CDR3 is TGCGCCAGCAGTCAATCCCAGGGGAAGAACACTGAAGCTTTCTTT. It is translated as CASSQSQGKNTEAFF.

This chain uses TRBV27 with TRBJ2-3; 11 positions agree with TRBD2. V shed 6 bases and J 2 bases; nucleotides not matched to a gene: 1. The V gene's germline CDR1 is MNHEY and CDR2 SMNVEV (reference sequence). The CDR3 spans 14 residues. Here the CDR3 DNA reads TGTGCCAGCAGACTAGCGGGGGCCACAGATACGCAGTATTTT. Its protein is CASRLAGATDTQYF.